The clone carrying this T cell receptor beta chain was recorded only once. This sample is part of a study of blood T cell repertoires in COVID-19. Across the study: Sources were T cells, B-cell-depleted T cells, or PBMCs; the material itself was cDNA or gDNA.

Original methodology: By means of reference gene primer amplification, nucleated cell counts were estimated. Produced via immunoSEQ multiplex PCR; TCRdb's table is partial and in-frame only. From that table come the V and J calls and clone size; the DNA was used to work out D and trimming. The sample has 90,000 to 95,000 clones; 88% are singletons. The CDR3 length is 15 residues. Trimming cost V 7 bases and J 3 bases; bases outside gene matches: 11. The germline V gene has CDR1 LNHDA and CDR2 SQIVND (reference sequence). This receptor was identified in a woman of 80 years or more with active COVID-19. The chain links TRBV19 to TRBJ1-2; TRBD1 agrees at 7 bases. Specimen: peripheral blood. In DNA, the CDR3 is TGTGCCAGTACCCCGTGGGCCAGGGGGGACTATGGCTACACCTTC. Its protein is CASTPWARGDYGYTF.